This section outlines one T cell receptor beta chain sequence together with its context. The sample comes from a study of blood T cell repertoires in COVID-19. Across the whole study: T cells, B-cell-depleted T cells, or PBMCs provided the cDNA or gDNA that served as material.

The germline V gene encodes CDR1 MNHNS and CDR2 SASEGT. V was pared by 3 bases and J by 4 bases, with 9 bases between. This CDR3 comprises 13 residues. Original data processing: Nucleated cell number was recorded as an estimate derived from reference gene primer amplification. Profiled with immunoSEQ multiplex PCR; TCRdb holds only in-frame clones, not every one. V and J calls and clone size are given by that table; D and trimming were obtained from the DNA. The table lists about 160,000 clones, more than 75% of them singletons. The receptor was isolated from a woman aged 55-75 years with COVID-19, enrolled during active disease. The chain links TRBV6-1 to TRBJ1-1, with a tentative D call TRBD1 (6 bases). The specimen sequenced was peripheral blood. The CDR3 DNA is TGTGCCAGCAGTGAGGGCAGGGGCACTGAAGCTTTCTTT. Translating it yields CASSEGRGTEAFF.